This TCR beta chain was captured in a study of T cells after somatic rescue of genetic block. Germline V gene sequence: CDR1 MGHRA, CDR2 YSYEKL. The CDR3 consists of 15 residues. The V end was cut by 1 base, the J end by 4 bases, with 13 bases between. Generated by immunoSEQ multiplex PCR, the TCRdb table keeps only in-frame clones and is missing some. The data show around 70,000 clones, 85% to 95% seen once. This clone was recorded once. Sequenced input: peripheral blood mononuclear cells (PBMCs). The receptor comes from a middle-aged man. The chain combines TRBV4-1 with TRBJ1-2; D is unclear. The CDR3 DNA reads TGCGCCAGCAGCCAAGTCCCCCCAGGACGCTATGGCTACACCTTC. This encodes CASSQVPPGRYGYTF.